The 20 T cell receptor beta chains listed next were all sequenced from one sample in a study of cytotoxic CD8 clonotypes in ibrutinib-treated CLL. Clones were sequenced by immunoSEQ multiplex PCR, and TCRdb holds only the in-frame ones, with some missing. The sample carries 150,000 to 200,000 clones, nearly 90% recorded once. Here the sequenced sample was PBMCs, taken at disease progression, from a patient treated with ibrutinib. These receptors all stem from a human donor with chronic lymphocytic leukemia.

This clone was counted a single time. The rearrangement uses TRBV10-3 and TRBJ2-7, with TRBD1 matching 12 bases. CDR3 length equals 15 residues. V dropped 10 bases and J dropped 5; count of bases not matched to a gene: 12. Germline CDR1 reads ENHRY; CDR2 reads SYGVKD. The CDR3 nucleotides are TGTGCCAGTAGGCCGGGACAGGGGGCCGGAAACGAGCAGTACTTC. Protein product: CASRPGQGAGNEQYF.

The V call is TRBV19, the J call TRBJ2-2; no firm D call. The germline V gene has CDR1 LNHDA and CDR2 SQIVND (reference sequence). This CDR3 has 15 residues. V was trimmed by 2 bases and J by 1 base, leaving 8 bases between them. The CDR3, as DNA: TGTGCCAGTAGTATATCTGTCCAGAACACCGGGGAGCTGTTTTTT. It specifies CASSISVQNTGELFF.

The chain carries TRBV9 and TRBJ2-5, with 7 positions matching TRBD1. Germline trimming cut 4 bases from V and 3 bases from J; bases unmatched to any gene: 12. This CDR3 comprises 16 residues. The germline gives CDR1 SGDLS, CDR2 YYNGEE. The CDR3 loop is CASSPPNGTEKETQYF. The CDR3 nucleotides read TGTGCCAGCAGCCCCCCGAACGGGACAGAAAAAGAGACCCAGTACTTC.

The chain combines TRBV2 with TRBJ1-1; possible D gene TRBD1, 5 bases. In germline, CDR1 is SNHLY, CDR2 FYNNEI. Trimming removed 7 bases at V and 3 bases at J, with 15 bases between. CDR3 size: 14 residues. CDR3 nucleotides: TGTGCCAGCATTCGGCTTGTACAGGACACTGAAGCTTTCTTT. The encoded protein is CASIRLVQDTEAFF.

The chain recombines TRBV7-3 with TRBJ2-3; D unresolved. The CDR3 is 14 residues long. Trimming pared 0 bases from V and 0 bases from J, leaving 4 bases between. CDR1 is SGHTA and CDR2 is FQGTGA in the germline V gene. The CDR3 DNA reads as TGTGCCAGCAGCTTAACCAGAAGCACAGATACGCAGTATTTT. Encoded protein: CASSLTRSTDTQYF.

The chain combines TRBV25-1 with TRBJ2-7; 9 nucleotides match TRBD2. The CDR3 totals 15 residues. Trimming cost V 3 bases and J 2 bases; bases outside gene matches: 5. Germline CDR1 and CDR2: MGHDK and SYGVNS. For the CDR3, the DNA is TGTGCCAGCAGTGAGACTAGCGGCCTCCCCTACGAGCAGTACTTC. This codes for CASSETSGLPYEQYF.

The chain employs TRBV10-3 and TRBJ1-1; tentative D call: TRBD1 (5 bases). CDR3 length: 14 amino acids. V was shortened by 5 bases and J by 0 bases, with 10 bases between the two germline ends. Looked up from germline, CDR1 is ENHRY and CDR2 is SYGVKD. This CDR3 reads CAISQGDMNTEAFF. The CDR3 DNA is TGTGCCATCAGTCAGGGAGACATGAACACTGAAGCTTTCTTT.

The chain carries TRBV28 and TRBJ2-7; weak D call: TRBD2 (5 bases). V was trimmed by 4 bases and J by 0 bases, leaving 13 bases between them. Looked up from germline, CDR1 is MDHEN and CDR2 is SYDVKM. This CDR3 has 15 residues. CDR3: CASSSGSAGSYEQYF. Here the CDR3 DNA reads TGTGCCAGCAGTTCGGGGAGCGCGGGCTCCTACGAGCAGTACTTC.

The rearrangement links TRBV5-1 to TRBJ2-3, with 7 bases that match TRBD1. The V gene's germline CDR1 is SGHRS and CDR2 YFSETQ. J gave up 6 bases and V 4 bases, and 8 bases lay outside the gene matches. The CDR3 length is 14 residues. The CDR3 spells CASSRDSVLDTQYF. CDR3 bases: TGCGCCAGCAGCCGGGACAGCGTACTGGATACGCAGTATTTT.

The rearrangement uses TRBV6-1 and TRBJ2-3, with D uncertain. CDR3 length: 15 amino acids. The V gene's germline CDR1 is MNHNS and CDR2 SASEGT. The ends were cut back, 2 bases at V and 5 bases at J, with 14 bases in the middle. The CDR3, as DNA: TGTGCCAGCAGTGAAATGGGCCCTACCGGAGATACGCAGTATTTT. Translating gives CASSEMGPTGDTQYF.

This clone was counted once. This chain links TRBV19 with TRBJ1-1, with TRBD1 as a possible D gene (6 bases). This CDR3 comprises 17 residues. V shed 7 bases and J shed 1 base, with 22 bases lying between them. From germline, CDR1 is LNHDA and CDR2 SQIVND (reference sequence). CDR3 region: CASTPQGSRRPNTEAFF. The CDR3, as DNA: TGTGCCAGTACCCCTCAGGGGAGTAGGAGACCGAACACTGAAGCTTTCTTT. Drawing the rest from reference TRBV19 and TRBJ1-1, the complete variable domain is DGGITQSPKYLFRKEGQNVTLSCEQNLNHDAMYWYRQDPGQGLRLIYYSQIVNDFQKGDIAEGYSVSREKKESFPLTVTSAQKNPTAFYLCASTPQGSRRPNTEAFFGQGTRLTVV.

The rearrangement joins TRBV6-5 to TRBJ2-7, with D possibly matching TRBD1 (6 bases). The germline V gene encodes CDR1 MNHEY and CDR2 SVGAGI. V lost 0 bases, J lost 0 bases, and 9 bases lay in between. This CDR3 contains 15 residues. The CDR3 nucleotides are TGTGCCAGCAGTTACTCGGGGGCACTCTCCTACGAGCAGTACTTC. Residues: CASSYSGALSYEQYF.

The V gene is TRBV28, the J gene TRBJ1-2; tentatively, D is TRBD1 (5 bases). The germline CDR1 and CDR2 sequences are MDHEN and SYDVKM. Trimming took off 10 bases at V and 7 bases at J, with 22 bases between the two ends. The CDR3 covers 14 residues. The CDR3 reads CATTTPGDVVGYTF. The CDR3 nucleotides read TGTGCCACCACCACCCCCGGGGACGTGGTTGGCTACACCTTC.

This clone has a handful of counts. The chain uses TRBV30 and TRBJ1-1; 9 bases match TRBD1. V gave up 5 bases and J gave up 1 base; unmatched junction bases: 11. This CDR3 has 16 amino acids. Looked up from germline, CDR1 is GTSNPN and CDR2 is SVGIG (reference sequence). Here the CDR3 reads CAWGGTPGQGNTEAFF. The CDR3 coding sequence is TGTGCCTGGGGGGGTACCCCGGGACAGGGGAACACTGAAGCTTTCTTT.

CDR3 in amino acids: CASSRVNYEQYF. The DNA for the CDR3 is TGTGCCAGCAGCCGGGTAAACTACGAGCAGTACTTC. This chain uses TRBV7-2 with TRBJ2-7; no reliable D call. The CDR3 has 12 amino acids. Germline-derived CDR1 and CDR2 are SGHTA and FQGNSA. Trimming pared 5 bases from V and 3 bases from J, leaving 8 bases between.

The chain employs TRBV9 and TRBJ1-1; possible D gene TRBD1, 5 bases. The CDR3 is 13 amino acids. Trimming shortened V by 4 bases and J by 6 bases, and 13 bases separated the two germline ends. Germline lookup yields CDR1 SGDLS and CDR2 YYNGEE. The CDR3 DNA follows: TGTGCCAGCAGCATGACAGTAGCGTCTGAAGCTTTCTTT. Encoded protein: CASSMTVASEAFF.

About this clone itself: Other DNA sequences in the same sample also yield this CDR3. The chain uses TRBV6-6 and TRBJ1-1; D is unclear. The CDR3 totals 12 residues. V lost 3 bases and J 5 bases, leaving 7 bases between the germline ends. Germline lookup yields CDR1 MNHNY and CDR2 SVGAGI (reference sequence). The CDR3 DNA reads TGTGCCAGCAGTTATGGGAGTACTGAAGCTTTCTTT. Protein: CASSYGSTEAFF.

A few counts support this clone. This chain links TRBV10-3 with TRBJ2-3, with D perhaps TRBD1 (6 bases). Germline lookup yields CDR1 ENHRY and CDR2 SYGVKD. CDR3 length: 12 amino acids. Trimming took 10 bases from V and 2 from J, leaving 10 bases between them. DNA for the CDR3: TGTGCCACAGGGGACAACACAGATACGCAGTATTTT. Translated, it gives CATGDNTDTQYF.

This chain uses TRBV7-6 with TRBJ2-3; 10 bases map to TRBD1. The germline gives CDR1 SGHVS, CDR2 FNYEAQ. The V gene end was trimmed by 5 bases and the J gene end by 3 bases; junction bases not matched to a gene: 5. This CDR3 is 15 amino acids long. The CDR3 sequence is CASSHRTGGTDTQYF. DNA for the CDR3: TGTGCCAGCAGCCACCGGACAGGGGGAACAGATACGCAGTATTTT.

The rearrangement uses TRBV11-2 and TRBJ2-3; no clear D gene. V was clipped by 5 bases and J by 3 bases, with 12 bases between them. Germline-derived CDR1 and CDR2 are SGHAT and FQNNGV. This CDR3 has 14 residues. The CDR3 loop reads CASSTPLMTDTQYF. For the CDR3, the DNA is TGTGCCAGCAGCACCCCTCTGATGACAGATACGCAGTATTTT.